These 29 T cell receptor beta chains were sequenced from one sample in a study of CD8+ T cells in alopecia areata. Reverse transcription of extracted RNA yielded cDNA, which provided the sequencing template. Here immunoSEQ multiplex PCR was the method, and the copy in TCRdb shows in-frame clones only, minus some. The table has fewer than 250,000 clones, roughly 40% seen once. Treatment given: oral pan-JAK inhibitor, 5-10 mg twice daily. The sample consisted of CD4+ T cells sorted from blood, taken at approximately week 39, from a patient treated with tofacitinib. These receptor sequences come from a human donor with alopecia areata.

This clone occurred a few times. The chain links TRBV29-1 to TRBJ2-1; 8 bases agree with TRBD2. The CDR3 totals 14 residues. In germline, CDR1 is SQVTM, CDR2 ANQGSEA. V lost 3 bases, J lost 6 bases, and 7 bases stayed unmatched. This chain's CDR3 is CSVDHTSGGNEQFF. The CDR3 DNA reads as TGCAGCGTTGATCACACTAGCGGCGGCAATGAGCAGTTCTTC.

This clone was seen a few times. The V gene is TRBV29-1, the J gene TRBJ2-7; D might be TRBD1 (6 bases). Trimming stripped 2 bases from V and 7 bases from J, with 12 bases between. The CDR3 covers 12 residues. Germline V gives CDR1 SQVTM, CDR2 ANQGSEA. The CDR3 region is CSVEPITGEQYF. For the CDR3, the DNA is TGCAGCGTTGAACCTATAACAGGGGAGCAGTACTTC.

The chain combines TRBV5-1 with TRBJ2-3; 10 bases are a match to TRBD2. In germline, CDR1 is SGHRS, CDR2 YFSETQ. The V and J ends lost 4 bases and 1 base, in that order; junction bases with no gene match: 3. CDR3 length equals 15 residues. CDR3 loop: CASSILAGRTDTQYF. CDR3 in DNA: TGCGCCAGCAGCATACTAGCGGGGCGCACAGATACGCAGTATTTT.

This clone was picked up a small number of times. The genes are TRBV2 and TRBJ1-5; 9 bases are a match to TRBD1. The germline V gene has CDR1 SNHLY and CDR2 FYNNEI. The CDR3 runs 13 residues. V trimming: 6 bases; J trimming: 6 bases; junction bases outside the gene matches: 3. CDR3 DNA: TGTGCCAGCAGGGGGACAGGGATTCAGCCCCAGCATTTT. Its translation: CASRGTGIQPQHF.

The V and J genes are TRBV27 and TRBJ1-5; D uncertain. The ends were cut back, 0 bases at V and 5 bases at J, with 5 bases in the middle. From germline, CDR1 is MNHEY and CDR2 SMNVEV (reference sequence). CDR3 size: 13 residues. CDR3 protein: CASSLSAHQPQHF. CDR3 coding DNA: TGTGCCAGCAGTTTATCGGCCCATCAGCCCCAGCATTTT.

The V gene is TRBV13, the J gene TRBJ2-6; D gene unclear. Germline CDR1 and CDR2: PRHDT and FYEKMQ (reference sequence). V lost 2 bases to trimming and J lost 0 bases, with 11 bases between them. The CDR3 length is 17 residues. The CDR3 DNA reads TGTGCCAGCAGCTTAAAAGGGAAAGGCTCTGGGGCCAACGTCCTGACTTTC. The encoded protein is CASSLKGKGSGANVLTF.

This clone was seen a handful of times. V is TRBV9 and J is TRBJ2-1; TRBD2 agrees at 11 bases. Per the germline V gene, CDR1 is SGDLS and CDR2 is YYNGEE. The CDR3 runs 15 residues. V trimming: 2 bases; J trimming: 7 bases; junction bases outside the gene matches: 5. The CDR3 nucleotides read TGTGCCAGCAGCGTCACTAGCGGGAGATTAAATGAGCAGTTCTTC. Translation: CASSVTSGRLNEQFF.

V and J are TRBV10-3 and TRBJ2-1, with 12 nucleotides matching TRBD1. The length of the CDR3 is 13 residues. V shed 6 bases and J 9 bases; nucleotides not matched to a gene: 3. Germline V CDR1 and CDR2: ENHRY, SYGVKD. The CDR3 bases are TGTGCCATCAGGGGACAGGGGGCAGGTGAGCAGTTCTTC. This codes for CAIRGQGAGEQFF.

This chain uses TRBV4-2 with TRBJ2-1, with a possible D match to TRBD2 (6 bases). Germline V CDR1 and CDR2: LGHNA, YNFKEQ. This CDR3 has 17 amino acids. V lost 5 bases and J 0 bases, leaving 17 bases between the germline ends. CDR3 bases: TGTGCCAGCAGCGGGGGGACTGCAGCCGCCTCCTACAATGAGCAGTTCTTC. This codes for CASSGGTAAASYNEQFF.

This clone was recorded a few times. The chain uses TRBV7-9 and TRBJ2-2; D is perhaps TRBD2 (6 bases). Germline loops: CDR1 SEHNR, CDR2 FQNEAQ (reference sequence). The CDR3 totals 15 residues. V lost 1 base to trimming and J lost 0 bases, with 6 bases between them. The CDR3 loop reads CASSLGLANTGELFF. For the CDR3, the DNA is TGTGCCAGCAGCTTAGGACTAGCGAACACCGGGGAGCTGTTTTTT.

The table lists this clone with a few counts. The chain uses TRBV18 and TRBJ2-4; D is unclear. The CDR3 is made up of 11 amino acids. Trimming pared 2 bases from V and 4 bases from J, leaving 0 bases between. Germline CDR1 reads KGHSH; CDR2 reads LQKENI. This CDR3 is CASSPKNIQYF. In DNA, the CDR3 is TGTGCCAGCTCACCAAAAAACATTCAGTACTTC.

The chain recombines TRBV7-2 with TRBJ1-5; D gene unclear. CDR3 length equals 13 residues. V was clipped by 7 bases and J by 9 bases, with 16 bases between them. Germline V gene data show CDR1 as SGHTA and CDR2 as FQGNSA. This CDR3 is CASTSGGSRPQHF. As DNA, the CDR3 is TGTGCCAGCACCTCCGGCGGCTCCCGGCCCCAGCATTTT.

The genes are TRBV5-1 and TRBJ2-5; possible D gene TRBD2, 5 bases. Trimming took 1 base from V and 1 from J, leaving 8 bases between them. CDR1 and CDR2 from the germline V gene are SGHRS and YFSETQ. This CDR3 spans 14 amino acids. CDR3 in amino acids: CASSLTTTQETQYF. The CDR3 DNA is TGCGCCAGCAGCTTGACGACTACCCAAGAGACCCAGTACTTC.

This clone came up a few times. This chain uses TRBV2 with TRBJ2-6; D not certain. Germline V lookup: CDR1 SNHLY, CDR2 FYNNEI. This CDR3 comprises 14 residues. V was cut by 6 bases and J by 4 bases, with 10 bases left in between. CDR3 bases: TGTGCCAGCAGGGGCGCGAGGGGGGCCAACGTCCTGACTTTC. This translates into CASRGARGANVLTF.

This clone was observed at least ten times. The J gene is TRBJ1-5, the V gene TRBV7-8; D is possibly TRBD1 (5 bases). CDR3 size: 14 residues. Per the germline V gene, CDR1 is SGHVS and CDR2 is FQNEAQ. The CDR3 region is CATYVGRGGQPQHF. CDR3 in DNA: TGTGCTACTTATGTGGGGCGCGGTGGTCAGCCCCAGCATTTT.

The sample holds a few counts of this clone. The chain carries TRBV5-5 and TRBJ2-3; D is unresolved. The CDR3 contains 13 residues. CDR1 is SGHKS and CDR2 is YYEKEE in the germline V gene (reference sequence). V lost 2 bases to trimming and J lost 1 base, with 5 bases between them. CDR3 sequence: CASSFWGTDTQYF. CDR3 coding DNA: TGTGCCAGCAGCTTTTGGGGCACAGATACGCAGTATTTT.

This clone has more than one count but fewer than ten. The rearrangement uses TRBV11-2 and TRBJ2-5; D ambiguous. The CDR3 has 13 amino acids. Germline values: CDR1 SGHAT, CDR2 FQNNGV. With 4 bases removed from V and 3 bases from J, the gap between germline ends came to 9 bases. Here the CDR3 DNA reads TGTGCCAGCAGCTCCTTAGCTGAAGAGACCCAGTACTTC. This codes for CASSSLAEETQYF.

This chain joins TRBV25-1 and TRBJ1-1, with D unresolved. The germline V gene has CDR1 MGHDK and CDR2 SYGVNS. This CDR3 comprises 11 residues. V dropped 4 bases and J dropped 2 bases, with 2 bases sitting between them. The CDR3 spells CASSVNTEAFF. For the CDR3, the DNA is TGTGCCAGCAGTGTCAACACTGAAGCTTTCTTT.

V and J are TRBV10-3 and TRBJ2-5; D not certain. The ends were cut back, 4 bases at V and 2 bases at J, with 8 bases in the middle. CDR3 length: 13 residues. The germline V gene has CDR1 ENHRY and CDR2 SYGVKD. The CDR3 nucleotides are TGTGCCATCAGTGTCGCCAGTCAAGAGACCCAGTACTTC. Protein: CAISVASQETQYF.

This clone appeared once. The chain employs TRBV6-5 and TRBJ1-1; D gene uncertain. Trimming took off 4 bases at V and 11 bases at J, with 17 bases between the two ends. This CDR3 has 13 residues. Germline CDR1 MNHEY, CDR2 SVGAGI. In DNA form, the CDR3 reads TGTGCCAGCAGTTCCCCGTCGGGCCGCCTGGCTTTCTTT. Translating it yields CASSSPSGRLAFF.

This clone has just a few counts. This chain's CDR3 is CASSFGTGMQPQHF. In DNA, the CDR3 is TGTGCCAGCAGCTTCGGGACAGGGATGCAGCCCCAGCATTTT. The J gene is TRBJ1-5, the V gene TRBV7-2; 9 bases fit TRBD1. The CDR3 has 14 amino acids. V shed 3 bases and J 7 bases; nucleotides not matched to a gene: 4. CDR1 is SGHTA, CDR2 FQGNSA, per germline.

The J gene is TRBJ2-7, the V gene TRBV5-1; TRBD2 aligns across 7 bases. Germline values: CDR1 SGHRS, CDR2 YFSETQ. Trimming at V came to 3 bases and at J to 6 bases, leaving 12 bases not matched to a gene. This CDR3 is built from 15 residues. The CDR3, as DNA: TGCGCCAGCAGCTCCCTGGGCGGGAGATCGGGCGAGCAGTACTTC. It translates to CASSSLGGRSGEQYF.

V gene TRBV27 combines with J gene TRBJ1-5, with D unresolved. Germline CDR1 reads MNHEY; CDR2 reads SMNVEV (reference sequence). Trimming cost V 6 bases and J 0 bases, with 12 bases left between them. The CDR3 runs 15 residues. Here the CDR3 DNA reads TGTGCCAGCAGAGCAGGCCGTAGTAGCAATCAGCCCCAGCATTTT. It yields the protein CASRAGRSSNQPQHF.

V gene TRBV29-1 combines with J gene TRBJ1-1, with D perhaps matching TRBD1 (5 bases). CDR1 SQVTM and CDR2 ANQGSEA come from the germline V gene. V shed 7 bases and J shed 3 bases, with 9 bases lying between them. The length of the CDR3 is 11 residues. The CDR3 reads CSGGRHTEAFF. CDR3 DNA sequence: TGCAGCGGGGGACGGCACACTGAAGCTTTCTTT.

The gene calls are TRBV6-1 and TRBJ1-5; no clear D gene. This CDR3 is 15 amino acids long. Trimming shortened V by 1 base and J by 4 bases, and 11 bases separated the two germline ends. Germline CDR1 is MNHNS and CDR2 is SASEGT. CDR3: CASSEDGIPNQPQHF. The CDR3 bases are TGTGCCAGCAGTGAAGATGGAATTCCAAATCAGCCCCAGCATTTT.

The V gene is TRBV6-6, the J gene TRBJ1-5; 10 bases are a match to TRBD1. The ends lost 2 bases at V and 6 bases at J; junction bases unmatched: 7. Looked up from germline, CDR1 is MNHNY and CDR2 is SVGAGI (reference sequence). The CDR3 totals 16 residues. The CDR3 nucleotides read TGTGCCAGCAGTTACCCCGGACAGGGGGGGGGTCAGCCCCAGCATTTT. This codes for CASSYPGQGGGQPQHF.

This chain joins TRBV19 and TRBJ1-2; D may be TRBD1 (6 bases). CDR1 and CDR2 (germline): LNHDA, SQIVND (reference sequence). This CDR3 has 13 residues. The V and J ends lost 9 bases and 4 bases respectively, with 15 bases between them. CDR3 bases: TGTGCCAGCAGACCTAAGGGGGTCTATGGCTACACCTTC. It codes for CASRPKGVYGYTF.

This clone has only a few counts. This chain connects TRBV27 to TRBJ2-7; maybe TRBD1 (6 bases). The CDR3 is made up of 14 amino acids. CDR1 MNHEY and CDR2 SMNVEV come from the germline V gene (reference sequence). Trimming took 9 bases from V and 0 from J, leaving 15 bases between them. The CDR3 sequence is CASSRTVSSYEQYF. The CDR3 region has the DNA TGTGCCAGTTCAAGGACAGTAAGCTCCTACGAGCAGTACTTC.

This clone came up once. The chain combines TRBV6-5 with TRBJ2-7; 8 bases map to TRBD1. V lost 2 bases, J lost 4 bases, and 7 bases stayed unmatched. CDR3 length equals 15 residues. The germline V gene encodes CDR1 MNHEY and CDR2 SVGAGI. CDR3 loop: CASSYRGQVGYEQYF. For the CDR3, the DNA is TGTGCCAGCAGTTACAGGGGACAGGTCGGATACGAGCAGTACTTC.